These T cell receptor beta chains were read from a single sample in a study of graft-versus-host responses after intestinal transplantation. Antigen specificity for these receptors is unknown. Clones were sequenced by immunoSEQ multiplex PCR, and TCRdb holds only the in-frame ones, with some missing. The repertoire holds some 87,000 clones, with over 80% as singletons. The sequenced sample was unstimulated CD8+ T cells sorted from spleen or lymph node cells, obtained before transplant. The receptors originated from a human donor who was the organ donor for an intestinal transplant. Both conserved end residues are part of each CDR3. D genes are given only for firm matches. A row's size may be missing; if present it is once, few, many or a size class.

abundance: few
d_gene: .
v_gene: TRBV1
j_gene: TRBJ2-7
CDR3aa: CTSSQVALAGHEQYF
CDR3nt: TGCACCAGCAGCCAAGTAGCACTAGCGGGGCACGAGCAGTACTTC

abundance: .
d_gene: TRBD2
v_gene: TRBV27
j_gene: TRBJ2-7
CDR3aa: CASSFAGGAEQYF
CDR3nt: TGTGCCAGCAGTTTTGCCGGGGGGGCCGAGCAGTACTTC

abundance: .
d_gene: .
v_gene: TRBV28
j_gene: TRBJ1-5
CDR3aa: CASSTWRYYSNQPQHF
CDR3nt: TGTGCCAGCAGTACATGGCGGTATTATAGCAATCAGCCCCAGCATTTT

abundance: .
d_gene: .
v_gene: TRBV5-1
j_gene: TRBJ2-5
CDR3aa: CASSLESEGETQYF
CDR3nt: TGCGCCAGCAGCTTGGAGTCGGAGGGAGAGACCCAGTACTTC

abundance: .
d_gene: TRBD2
v_gene: TRBV27
j_gene: TRBJ2-1
CDR3aa: CASSLAGAYNEQFF
CDR3nt: TGTGCCAGCAGTCTAGCGGGGGCTTACAATGAGCAGTTCTTC

abundance: .
d_gene: .
v_gene: TRBV18
j_gene: TRBJ2-3
CDR3aa: CASSPAGTDTQYF
CDR3nt: TGTGCCAGCTCCCCCGCGGGCACAGATACGCAGTATTTT

abundance: .
d_gene: .
v_gene: TRBV13
j_gene: TRBJ2-5
CDR3aa: CASSYNSDYLQETQYF
CDR3nt: TGTGCCAGCAGCTATAATTCGGACTATCTCCAAGAGACCCAGTACTTC

abundance: .
d_gene: .
v_gene: TRBV15
j_gene: TRBJ1-1
CDR3aa: CATSSTRNTEAFF
CDR3nt: TGTGCCACCAGCAGTACACGGAACACTGAAGCTTTCTTT

abundance: .
d_gene: TRBD2
v_gene: TRBV11-3
j_gene: TRBJ2-7
CDR3aa: CASSGRKRGPTYEQYF
CDR3nt: TGTGCCAGCAGCGGGCGAAAGCGGGGACCAACCTACGAGCAGTACTTC

abundance: .
d_gene: .
v_gene: TRBV19
j_gene: TRBJ1-5
CDR3aa: CASSMGQVAQHF
CDR3nt: TGTGCCAGTAGTATGGGTCAGGTGGCCCAGCATTTT

abundance: .
d_gene: .
v_gene: TRBV5-5
j_gene: TRBJ2-7
CDR3aa: CASSLRDSHYEQYF
CDR3nt: TGTGCCAGCAGCTTAAGGGACTCCCACTACGAGCAGTACTTC

abundance: once
d_gene: .
v_gene: TRBV27
j_gene: TRBJ1-5
CDR3aa: CASSSTGSGQPQHF
CDR3nt: TGTGCCAGCAGTAGCACAGGGTCAGGTCAGCCCCAGCATTTT

abundance: .
d_gene: .
v_gene: TRBV5-1
j_gene: TRBJ1-4
CDR3aa: CASSLGRGTNEKLFF
CDR3nt: TGCGCCAGCAGCTTGGGGCGGGGTACTAATGAAAAACTGTTTTTT

abundance: .
d_gene: .
v_gene: TRBV19
j_gene: TRBJ1-1
CDR3aa: CASHQGTITEAFF
CDR3nt: TGTGCCAGTCATCAGGGTACCATCACTGAAGCTTTCTTT

abundance: .
d_gene: TRBD2
v_gene: TRBV11-2
j_gene: TRBJ2-1
CDR3aa: CASSPSRTSGSGSYNEQFF
CDR3nt: TGTGCCAGCAGCCCTAGCCGGACTAGCGGGAGCGGATCCTACAATGAGCAGTTCTTC

abundance: once
d_gene: .
v_gene: TRBV7-9
j_gene: TRBJ2-2
CDR3aa: CASSSGVNTGELFF
CDR3nt: TGTGCCAGCAGCTCGGGGGTTAACACCGGGGAGCTGTTTTTT

abundance: .
d_gene: TRBD1
v_gene: TRBV5-8
j_gene: TRBJ2-1
CDR3aa: CASTLGQGQYNEQFF
CDR3nt: TGTGCCAGCACCCTCGGACAGGGACAGTACAATGAGCAGTTCTTC

abundance: once
d_gene: TRBD1
v_gene: TRBV10-3
j_gene: TRBJ2-1
CDR3aa: CAIRGGQGSYNEQFF
CDR3nt: TGTGCCATCAGGGGGGGACAGGGCTCCTACAATGAGCAGTTCTTC

abundance: .
d_gene: TRBD1
v_gene: TRBV7-6
j_gene: TRBJ2-7
CDR3aa: CASSLAGPGGEQYF
CDR3nt: TGTGCCAGCAGCTTAGCTGGGCCAGGGGGCGAGCAGTACTTC

abundance: .
d_gene: .
v_gene: TRBV11-3
j_gene: TRBJ1-1
CDR3aa: CASSFAGGTEAFF
CDR3nt: TGTGCCAGCAGCTTTGCCGGGGGGACTGAAGCTTTCTTT

abundance: .
d_gene: .
v_gene: TRBV27
j_gene: TRBJ2-7
CDR3aa: CASSFQASYEQYF
CDR3nt: TGTGCCAGCAGTTTCCAAGCCTCCTACGAGCAGTACTTC

abundance: once
d_gene: TRBD1
v_gene: TRBV27
j_gene: TRBJ2-5
CDR3aa: CASSSYGQGAPQETQYF
CDR3nt: TGTGCCAGCAGTTCATACGGACAGGGGGCGCCGCAAGAGACCCAGTACTTC

abundance: .
d_gene: .
v_gene: TRBV11-3
j_gene: TRBJ2-1
CDR3aa: CASSLVGAYNEQFF
CDR3nt: TGTGCCAGCAGCCTGGTGGGGGCGTACAATGAGCAGTTCTTC

abundance: once
d_gene: TRBD2
v_gene: TRBV28
j_gene: TRBJ2-1
CDR3aa: CASIMVAGGDEQFF
CDR3nt: TGTGCCAGCATAATGGTAGCGGGAGGCGATGAGCAGTTCTTC

abundance: .
d_gene: .
v_gene: TRBV13
j_gene: TRBJ1-1
CDR3aa: CASSSSGVAEAFF
CDR3nt: TGTGCCAGCAGCTCCAGTGGTGTCGCTGAAGCTTTCTTT

abundance: .
d_gene: TRBD1
v_gene: TRBV4-3
j_gene: TRBJ2-7
CDR3aa: CASSHERTGGYYEQYF
CDR3nt: TGCGCCAGCAGCCACGAAAGGACAGGGGGATACTACGAGCAGTACTTC

abundance: .
d_gene: TRBD2
v_gene: TRBV7-2
j_gene: TRBJ2-1
CDR3aa: CASSRTSGSYNEQFF
CDR3nt: TGTGCCAGCAGCCGGACTAGCGGGAGTTACAATGAGCAGTTCTTC

abundance: .
d_gene: .
v_gene: TRBV29-1
j_gene: TRBJ1-2
CDR3aa: CSVADGGTFYYGYTF
CDR3nt: TGCAGCGTTGCGGACGGAGGCACCTTCTACTATGGCTACACCTTC

abundance: .
d_gene: TRBD1
v_gene: TRBV28
j_gene: TRBJ2-1
CDR3aa: CASSFRGLSMGQFF
CDR3nt: TGTGCCAGCAGTTTCAGGGGGCTCTCAATGGGGCAGTTCTTC

abundance: .
d_gene: TRBD1
v_gene: TRBV6-5
j_gene: TRBJ2-7
CDR3aa: CASSAETGGSYEQYF
CDR3nt: TGTGCCAGCAGTGCTGAGACAGGGGGGTCCTACGAGCAGTACTTC

abundance: .
d_gene: TRBD2
v_gene: TRBV7-2
j_gene: TRBJ2-3
CDR3aa: CASVGGVLAGHTDTQYF
CDR3nt: TGTGCCAGCGTAGGAGGGGTACTAGCGGGACACACAGATACGCAGTATTTT

abundance: once
d_gene: TRBD1
v_gene: TRBV4-1
j_gene: TRBJ1-2
CDR3aa: CASSQAPRGLQGYTF
CDR3nt: TGCGCCAGCAGCCAAGCTCCCAGGGGGCTACAGGGCTACACCTTC

abundance: .
d_gene: .
v_gene: TRBV11-2
j_gene: TRBJ2-7
CDR3aa: CASSDSRPYEQYF
CDR3nt: TGTGCCAGCAGCGACTCGAGGCCCTACGAGCAGTACTTC

abundance: .
d_gene: .
v_gene: TRBV4-2
j_gene: TRBJ1-6
CDR3aa: CASSQGAKRKGRGEYNSPLHF
CDR3nt: TGTGCCAGCAGCCAGGGGGCGAAAAGGAAGGGGAGGGGGGAATATAATTCACCCCTCCACTTT

abundance: .
d_gene: TRBD2
v_gene: TRBV28
j_gene: TRBJ2-3
CDR3aa: CASSFPSGLAGAPGPDTQYF
CDR3nt: TGTGCCAGCAGTTTCCCCTCGGGACTAGCGGGGGCCCCGGGCCCAGATACGCAGTATTTT

abundance: .
d_gene: .
v_gene: TRBV15
j_gene: TRBJ1-1
CDR3aa: CATSRRQNTEAFF
CDR3nt: TGTGCCACCAGCAGAAGACAGAACACTGAAGCTTTCTTT

abundance: .
d_gene: .
v_gene: TRBV6-6
j_gene: TRBJ1-1
CDR3aa: CASSEVGKAFF
CDR3nt: TGTGCCAGCAGTGAGGTCGGGAAAGCTTTCTTT

abundance: .
d_gene: TRBD2
v_gene: TRBV10-1
j_gene: TRBJ2-1
CDR3aa: CATGLARYNEQFF
CDR3nt: TGCGCCACCGGACTAGCGAGATACAATGAGCAGTTCTTC

abundance: .
d_gene: TRBD2
v_gene: TRBV13
j_gene: TRBJ2-3
CDR3aa: CASSFGLGITDTQYF
CDR3nt: TGTGCCAGCAGCTTCGGACTAGGGATCACAGATACGCAGTATTTT

abundance: once
d_gene: .
v_gene: TRBV11-3
j_gene: TRBJ2-7
CDR3aa: CASSPRDTPYEQYF
CDR3nt: TGTGCCAGCAGCCCACGGGACACGCCCTACGAGCAGTACTTC

abundance: .
d_gene: .
v_gene: TRBV27
j_gene: TRBJ2-1
CDR3aa: CASSFSQGRISYEQFF
CDR3nt: TGTGCCAGCAGTTTTTCACAGGGTAGGATATCTTATGAGCAGTTCTTC

abundance: .
d_gene: .
v_gene: TRBV7-8
j_gene: TRBJ1-4
CDR3aa: CASSVTMGEGTRAEKLFF
CDR3nt: TGTGCCAGCAGCGTTACTATGGGGGAGGGCACCAGGGCCGAAAAACTGTTTTTT

abundance: .
d_gene: .
v_gene: TRBV5-1
j_gene: TRBJ2-2
CDR3aa: CASSFNRRVGTGELFF
CDR3nt: TGCGCCAGCAGCTTCAACCGCAGGGTCGGCACCGGGGAGCTGTTTTTT

abundance: .
d_gene: .
v_gene: TRBV5-1
j_gene: TRBJ2-7
CDR3aa: CASSLGLEAPYEQYF
CDR3nt: TGCGCCAGCAGCCTGGGCTTAGAGGCCCCCTACGAGCAGTACTTC

abundance: .
d_gene: TRBD1
v_gene: TRBV27
j_gene: TRBJ2-1
CDR3aa: CASSQGVTSYNEQFF
CDR3nt: TGTGCCAGCAGTCAGGGGGTAACCTCCTACAATGAGCAGTTCTTC

abundance: .
d_gene: .
v_gene: TRBV27
j_gene: TRBJ1-5
CDR3aa: CASPPSGSNNQPQHF
CDR3nt: TGTGCCAGCCCTCCTTCCGGGTCTAACAATCAGCCCCAGCATTTT

abundance: .
d_gene: .
v_gene: TRBV28
j_gene: TRBJ1-2
CDR3aa: CAIHRGFLYGYTF
CDR3nt: TGTGCCATCCACCGCGGGTTCCTCTATGGCTACACCTTC

abundance: .
d_gene: TRBD2
v_gene: TRBV7-9
j_gene: TRBJ2-7
CDR3aa: CASSFGASGTF
CDR3nt: TGTGCCAGCAGCTTTGGGGCTAGCGGGACCTTC

abundance: .
d_gene: .
v_gene: TRBV30
j_gene: TRBJ1-1
CDR3aa: CAWSSDTEAFF
CDR3nt: TGTGCCTGGAGTTCGGACACTGAAGCTTTCTTT

abundance: .
d_gene: TRBD2
v_gene: TRBV9
j_gene: TRBJ2-2
CDR3aa: CASSESTGTSYTGELFF
CDR3nt: TGTGCCAGCAGCGAGAGTACCGGGACTAGCTACACCGGGGAGCTGTTTTTT

abundance: few
d_gene: TRBD1
v_gene: TRBV6-6
j_gene: TRBJ1-2
CDR3aa: CASSQGALTF
CDR3nt: TGTGCCAGCAGCCAGGGGGCCCTGACCTTC

abundance: .
d_gene: TRBD1
v_gene: TRBV6-5
j_gene: TRBJ1-5
CDR3aa: CASSGSGTGNQPQHF
CDR3nt: TGTGCCAGCAGTGGGTCCGGGACAGGGAATCAGCCCCAGCATTTT

abundance: .
d_gene: TRBD1
v_gene: TRBV28
j_gene: TRBJ2-4
CDR3aa: CASSIRDRGWGNIQYF
CDR3nt: TGTGCCAGCAGTATCCGGGACAGGGGTTGGGGAAACATTCAGTACTTC

abundance: .
d_gene: TRBD2
v_gene: TRBV4-1
j_gene: TRBJ2-7
CDR3aa: CASSPEVILAGGIVSEQYF
CDR3nt: TGCGCCAGCAGCCCGGAGGTGATTCTAGCGGGAGGAATAGTCTCCGAGCAGTACTTC

abundance: .
d_gene: TRBD2
v_gene: TRBV11-2
j_gene: TRBJ2-1
CDR3aa: CASSLWVAGGGNEQFF
CDR3nt: TGTGCCAGCAGCTTATGGGTAGCGGGAGGTGGAAATGAGCAGTTCTTC

abundance: .
d_gene: TRBD2
v_gene: TRBV6-5
j_gene: TRBJ2-3
CDR3aa: CASSPTSGVTDTQYF
CDR3nt: TGTGCCAGCAGTCCGACTAGCGGGGTCACAGATACGCAGTATTTT

abundance: .
d_gene: TRBD1
v_gene: TRBV29-1
j_gene: TRBJ1-2
CDR3aa: CSVGGQGLLYGYTF
CDR3nt: TGCAGCGTTGGCGGACAGGGCCTCCTCTATGGCTACACCTTC